This is a list of T cell receptor beta chains from one sample in a study of glioma-infiltrating T cells. One entry per CDR3 protein results from TCRdb running MiXCR on the multiplex PCR reads. Counted here are some 93,000 distinct CDR3 sequences, around 37% occurring once; the ten biggest clones make up about two fifths. Sequenced material: glioma tissue, nonneoplastic brain tissue, or PBMCs (not recorded which). The receptors stem from a human donor with low-grade glioma or glioblastoma, undergoing nonglioma brain surgery, or in good health (not recorded which). Both conserved end residues are part of each CDR3. A D gene is named only where the DNA matches it firmly. Only part of the rows carry a size: once, few, many, or a class if the clone is expanded.

>15|TRBD2|many|TRBJ2-3|TRBV20-1
TGCAGTGCGGTTGGGACTAGCGGGCAATCAGATACGCAGTATTTT
CSAVGTSGQSDTQYF
>14|NA|NA|TRBJ2-7|TRBV3-1
TGTGCCAGAAGCATCGACGGGAGTTCGCGCGAGCAGTACTTC
CARSIDGSSREQYF
>12|NA|many|TRBJ2-4|TRBV20-1
TGCAGTGCCCCCAGAGGGGGGGACATTCAGTACTTC
CSAPRGGDIQYF
>17|TRBD1|NA|TRBJ2-5|TRBV30
TGTGCCTGGAGTCCCCGTATAGGGACAGGGGTCCAAGAGACCCAGTACTTC
CAWSPRIGTGVQETQYF
>12|NA|many|TRBJ2-3|TRBV3-1
TGTGCCAGCAGCCAGACGGGAGATACGCAGTATTTT
CASSQTGDTQYF
>17|NA|few|TRBJ2-1|TRBV7-8
TGTGCCAGCAGCTCCAGACAATTGGGGCTATCCTACAATGAGCAGTTCTTC
CASSSRQLGLSYNEQFF
>12|TRBD1|NA|TRBJ1-2|TRBV29-1
TGCAGCGTTGGCGGACAGGGGAGTGGCTACACCTTC
CSVGGQGSGYTF
>12|NA|many|TRBJ2-7|TRBV28
TGTGCCAGCAGACTACAGGGTCGCGAGCAGTACTTC
CASRLQGREQYF
>15|NA|NA|TRBJ2-1|TRBV20-1
TGCAGCGATAGAGCGCAGGGACAAAGTCACAATGAGCAGTTCTTC
CSDRAQGQSHNEQFF
>21|NA|NA|TRBJ1-4|TRBV28
NA
CASDSGQGTGVCWLLMKNCFF
>14|TRBD2|once|TRBJ2-7|TRBV6-5
TGTGCCAGCAGGGCAGGACTAGCGGGAGCCGAGCAGTACTTC
CASRAGLAGAEQYF
>15|NA|many|TRBJ1-6|TRBV11-2
TGTGCCAGCAGCCCGGACAGCTCCTATAATTCACCCCTCCACTTT
CASSPDSSYNSPLHF
>13|TRBD2|many|TRBJ2-5|TRBV6-2/TRBV6-3
TGTGCCAGCAGTCGACTAGCGGGAGAGACCCAGTACTTC
CASSRLAGETQYF
>15|TRBD1|many|TRBJ2-3|TRBV6-4
TGTGCCAGCAGTACCTCCGGGACAGCCCCAGATACGCAGTATTTT
CASSTSGTAPDTQYF
>15|TRBD1|once|TRBJ2-1|TRBV18
TGTGCCAGCTCACCGGGACAGAGCTCCTACGATGGGCAGTTCTTC
CASSPGQSSYDGQFF
>17|TRBD2|NA|TRBJ2-4|TRBV5-6
TGTGCCAGCAGCTTGGCGGGCGGGAGGGCCGTTACAAACATTCAGTACTTC
CASSLAGGRAVTNIQYF
>15|NA|many|TRBJ2-1|TRBV5-1
TGCGCCAGCAGCTTGACCGGGACGGATTACAATGAGCAGTTCTTC
CASSLTGTDYNEQFF
>12|NA|many|TRBJ1-1|TRBV20-1
TGCAGTGCTAGAGATTTAGGGACAGAAGCTTTCTTT
CSARDLGTEAFF
>11|TRBD2|NA|TRBJ2-1|TRBV5-1
TGCGCCAGCAGCGCGACTAGCGAGCAGTTCTTC
CASSATSEQFF
>12|NA|many|TRBJ1-1|TRBV20-1
TGCAGTGCTACCAGGACAAACACTGAAGCTTTCTTT
CSATRTNTEAFF
>12|TRBD1|NA|TRBJ2-5|TRBV6-2/TRBV6-3
TGTGCCAGAGGACAGGGCCAAGGGACCCAGTACTTC
CARGQGQGTQYF
>15|NA|NA|TRBJ2-7|TRBV6-5
TGTGCCAGCAGTCACCACATTACACAGAGCTACGAGCAGTACTTC
CASSHHITQSYEQYF
>14|NA|many|TRBJ2-7|TRBV12-3/TRBV12-4
TGTGCCAGCAGTTTAGTCCGAGATGAGTACGAGCAGTACTTC
CASSLVRDEYEQYF
>17|TRBD2|once|TRBJ2-1|TRBV20-1
TGCAGTGCTACTCCCATAGCGGGGGGGAGCTCCTACAATGAGCAGTTCTTC
CSATPIAGGSSYNEQFF
>13|NA|many|TRBJ1-3|TRBV5-4
TGTGCCAGCAGCTTGGACAGGGGAAACACCATATATTTT
CASSLDRGNTIYF
>15|NA|NA|TRBJ2-3|TRBV28
TGTGCCAACAGTTTTCCAGCATTAAGCACAGATACTCAGTATTTT
CANSFPALSTDTQYF
>14|TRBD2|many|TRBJ2-1|TRBV3-1
TGTGCCAGCAGCCAAAGAGCGGGGTTTGAGGAGCAGTTCTTC
CASSQRAGFEEQFF
>14|NA|once|TRBJ2-2|TRBV9
TGTGCCAGCAACCCGACGGGTACGGCCGGGGAGCTGGTTTTT
CASNPTGTAGELVF
>14|TRBD2|NA|TRBJ2-7|TRBV20-1
TGCAGTGCGACAAAACTAGCGGGAGGCTACGAGCAGTACTTC
CSATKLAGGYEQYF
>14|NA|NA|TRBJ1-6|TRBV6-6
TGTGCCAGCAATGTAAAAGGGACTAATTCACCCTTCCACTTT
CASNVKGTNSPFHF
>17|TRBD2|many|TRBJ2-5|TRBV4-1
TGCGCCAGCAGCCAAGGCCGGACTAGCGGCTCACAAGAGACCCAGTACTTC
CASSQGRTSGSQETQYF
>15|NA|NA|TRBJ1-3|TRBV6-1
TGTGTTAGCTCATCAGGGTTCTACTCTGGAAACACCATATATTTT
CVSSSGFYSGNTIYF
>15|NA|few|TRBJ2-5|TRBV5-8
TGTGCCAGCAGCTTGCTATCCACTCGTCAAGAGACCCAGTACTTC
CASSLLSTRQETQYF
>14|NA|NA|TRBJ2-2|TRBV6-1
TGTGCCAGCAGCCCCGGGAGAGGAACCGGGGAGCTGTTTTTT
CASSPGRGTGELFF
>17|TRBD2|NA|TRBJ2-5|TRBV7-3
TGTGCCAGCAGCCCTACCGGCGGGGGGGGGCGCCAAGAGACCCAGTACTTC
CASSPTGGGGRQETQYF